The clone carrying this T cell receptor beta chain was counted ten times or more. No antigen is known for it. Every isolated RNA sample was fully reverse transcribed, so sequencing captured expressed TCRB transcripts. Generated by immunoSEQ multiplex PCR, the TCRdb table keeps only in-frame clones and is missing some. The table includes 250,000 to 300,000 clones, under 8.5% detected once. This record comes from a study of beta chain features in type 1 diabetes. CDR1 SGHAT and CDR2 FQNNGV come from the germline V gene. The CDR3 is made up of 14 amino acids. Trimming pared 4 bases from V and 2 bases from J, leaving 9 bases between. Study conclusions and caveats: Type 1 diabetes patients had fewer VDJ junction insertions and more deletions. Researchers cautioned that cDNA sequencing could over-represent cells with high TCR expression. Small HLA sub-analyses could not settle whether HLA shapes TCRB rearrangement. Type 1 diabetes patients had moderately but significantly shorter TCRB CDR3s in all four CD4+ subsets.

The sample taken for sequencing was central memory CD4+ T cells from blood. The chain joins TRBV11-2 to TRBJ2-1; D gene unclear. This clonotype was sampled from a young woman in good health. The CDR3 region is CASSSTQTYNEQFF. As DNA, the CDR3 is TGTGCCAGCAGCTCAACACAGACCTACAATGAGCAGTTCTTC. Based on the CDR3 plus reference TRBV11-2 and TRBJ2-1, the full variable domain is EAGVAQSPRYKIIEKRQSVAFWCNPISGHATLYWYQQILGQGPKLLIQFQNNGVVDDSQLPKDRFSAERLKGVDSTLKIQPAKLEDSAVYLCASSSTQTYNEQFFGPGTRLTVL.